This TCR beta chain was recovered during a study of shared clonotypes between healthy human individuals. A remark on this clone: Its antigen is not identified. Within the sample, other DNA sequences also encode this same CDR3.

Repertoires were generated with immunoSEQ multiplex PCR, while TCRdb's copy carries only in-frame clones and drops some. The table records under 2.5 million clones, 85% to 95% of them present only once. Trimming took off 0 bases at V and 5 bases at J, with 10 bases between the two ends. The CDR3 length is 14 residues. Germline V lookup: CDR1 LGHNA, CDR2 YSLEER. Recent vaccinations or acute infections were absent in the healthy HIV-negative adult donors. Study results and limitations: Rarefaction exposed incomplete sorted-subset sequencing despite large depth. Only blood underwent sampling, and tissue repertoires likely differ.

The sequencing sample was made of naive CD4+ T cells from PBMCs. Subset given: CD45RA+ positively selected. This sequence joins TRBV4-3 and TRBJ1-1; no reliable D call. This sequence originates from a man between 18 and 29 years old in good health. Some clones in this sample may be carry-over from other donors' samples. CDR3 amino acids: CASSQDPPRTEAFF. The DNA of the CDR3 is TGCGCCAGCAGCCAAGATCCCCCGAGGACTGAAGCTTTCTTT.